This TCR beta chain comes out of a study of blood T cell repertoires in COVID-19. At the level of the study: Donors in the United States, Italy and Spain gave samples during acute or convalescent COVID-19.

Authors' methods: The assay estimated nucleated cells by amplifying reference gene primers. The assay was immunoSEQ multiplex PCR, and TCRdb's table has in-frame clones only and misses some. Clone size and the V and J calls come from that table; the DNA yielded D and trimming. This sample has approximately 470,000 clones; 70% to 90% occur once, and the top ten carry 3% to 4%. V was pared by 5 bases and J by 8 bases, with 1 base of the junction left unmatched. From germline, CDR1 is SGHAT and CDR2 FQNNGV. The CDR3 length is 13 residues. This chain joins TRBV11-2 and TRBJ2-2; TRBD2 agrees at 11 bases. The origin of this receptor is a human donor in a cohort sampled during active COVID-19. The sequenced sample consisted of peripheral blood. CDR3 in DNA: TGTGCCAGCAGCCTAGCGGGAGGTGGGGAGCTGTTTTTT. Translating gives CASSLAGGGELFF.